The clone carrying this T cell receptor beta chain has ten or more counts. Antigen specificity is unknown. Germline CDR1 is SGHTA and CDR2 is FQGNSA. With 5 bases clipped from V and 3 bases from J, the junction kept 7 bases outside the gene matches. The CDR3 loop spans 15 amino acids. The data were obtained in a study of response to subunit inactivated influenza vaccine. Regarding the study as a whole: Each seasonal influenza vaccination, the authors suggested, recruits few new T cells.

MiXCR was run by TCRdb on the RT-PCR reads, yielding one entry per CDR3 protein. The table shows roughly 710,000 distinct CDR3 sequences, with approximately 15% occurring only once. The material was PBMCs from blood, obtained approximately 15 days before vaccination. The sequence derives from a middle-aged man who received an inactivated influenza vaccine. V gene TRBV7-2 combines with J gene TRBJ2-3, with 8 bases fitting TRBD1. CDR3 bases: TGTGCCAGCAGCCCGCGGGACAGGTCAACAGATACGCAGTATTTT. Translated: CASSPRDRSTDTQYF. Full variable domain (remainder filled in from reference TRBV7-2 and TRBJ2-3): GAGVSQSPSNKVTEKGKDVELRCDPISGHTALYWYRQSLGQGLEFLIYFQGNSAPDKSGLPSDRFSAERTGGSVSTLTIQRTQQEDSAVYLCASSPRDRSTDTQYFGPGTRLTVL.